This T cell receptor beta chain was obtained from a study of cytomegalovirus exposure and HLA in healthy donors. Whole-study findings and limits: Most TCR sequences proved rare, with some public TCRs found in many donors.

The PCR employed 60 Vbeta primers together with 13 Jbeta primers. Produced via immunoSEQ multiplex PCR; TCRdb's table is partial and in-frame only. This table holds some 150,000 clones, roughly 79% found once. In regard to this clone: What it binds is not known.

Source material: PBMCs. The receptor's source is a male donor in good health and CMV-seronegative.

The CDR3 bases are TGTGCCAGCAGTGACGGGGGAGGTAGCAATCAGCCCCAGCATTTT. Amino acids: CASSDGGGSNQPQHF. The chain carries TRBV25-1 and TRBJ1-5; tentatively, D is TRBD1 (5 bases). CDR3 length: 15 residues. Trimming removed 3 bases at V and 0 bases at J, with 9 bases between. Germline CDR1 is MGHDK and CDR2 is SYGVNS.